Listed here are 16 T cell receptor beta chains from one sample, sequenced in a study of T cell repertoires in cytomegalovirus infection. Via MiXCR, TCRdb re-called the reads, giving one row per CDR3 protein. The sample includes roughly 500,000 distinct CDR3 sequences, around 35% seen only once; the top ten take 15% to 20%. The antigens for these receptors are not known. Sample: cultured PBMCs, taken from culture after CMV antigen stimulation. All receptors derive from a human donor in good health (CMV status not recorded). Some clones in this sample may be carry-over from other donors' samples.

In this sample, this clonotype turned up a few times. The chain carries TRBV25-1 and TRBJ1-5; TRBD1 is a possible D gene (5 bases). V lost 5 bases and J lost 11, with 16 bases in between. The CDR3 spans 13 residues. Germline V gene data show CDR1 as MGHDK and CDR2 as SYGVNS. CDR3 bases: TGTGCCAGCAGTCAACATCTCGGGGGGGCCCAGCATTTT. Encoded protein: CASSQHLGGAQHF.

In regard to this clonotype: A junction end diverges from the germline sequence, so it may reflect a read error. The chain's CDR3 is CASSQRGLAGYNEQFF. Here the CDR3 DNA reads TGTGCCAGCAGCCAACGTGGACTAGCGGGCTACAATGAGCAGTTCTTC. V usage is TRBV4-1 and J usage is TRBJ2-1, with TRBD2 identical over 11 bases. CDR1 MGHRA and CDR2 YSYEKL come from the germline V gene. CDR3 length: 16 residues.

Only a few counts were recorded for this clonotype. The J gene is TRBJ2-1, the V gene TRBV6-2 or TRBV6-3, with 8 nucleotides matching TRBD1. CDR1 is MNHEY, CDR2 SVGEGT, per germline. The J segment lost 4 bases and the V segment lost 5 bases, leaving 1 base of the junction unmatched. There are 13 residues in the CDR3. CDR3 region: CASSRQGYNEQFF. As DNA, the CDR3 is TGTGCCAGCAGTAGACAGGGGTACAATGAGCAGTTCTTC.

The rearrangement joins TRBV20-1 to TRBJ2-5; a weak D match, TRBD2 (6 bases). V was cut by 6 bases and J by 7 bases, with 18 bases left in between. In germline, CDR1 is DFQATT, CDR2 SNEGSKA (reference sequence). The CDR3 has 13 amino acids. DNA for the CDR3: TGCAGTGCCGAGAGGACGGCGGAGGGGACCCAGTACTTC. Its protein product is CSAERTAEGTQYF.

The V gene is TRBV12-3 or TRBV12-4, the J gene TRBJ1-1; 8 bases align to TRBD1. V trimming: 5 bases; J trimming: 5 bases; junction bases outside the gene matches: 10. This CDR3 is built from 15 residues. The CDR3 DNA follows: TGTGCCAGCAGTGCGGGGACAGGAAAAAGAACTGAAGCTTTCTTT. Translating gives CASSAGTGKRTEAFF.

The V call is TRBV14, the J call TRBJ1-4; D not certain. Germline lookup yields CDR1 SGHDN and CDR2 FVKESK. This CDR3 spans 16 amino acids. V was trimmed by 2 bases and J by 6 bases, leaving 16 bases between them. The CDR3 sequence: CASSQLSNYADEKLFF. As DNA, the CDR3 is TGTGCCAGCAGCCAATTAAGTAACTACGCAGATGAAAAACTGTTTTTT.

This chain joins TRBV6-2 or TRBV6-3 and TRBJ2-1; no reliable D call. This CDR3 has 13 residues. Germline V gene lookup returns CDR1 MNHEY and CDR2 SVGEGT. Trimming removed 8 bases from V and 3 bases from J, with 11 bases in between. The CDR3 bases are TGTGCCAGCCGCGCGGAGAGCTACAATGAGCAGTTCTTC. It is translated as CASRAESYNEQFF.

The J gene is TRBJ1-6, the V gene TRBV7-2; 12 nucleotides agree with TRBD1. This CDR3 is built from 18 residues. Germline V gene sequence: CDR1 SGHTA, CDR2 FQGNSA. V shed 1 base, J shed 9 bases, and the junction held 10 bases outside the gene matches. In nucleotides, the CDR3 is TGTGCCAGCAGCTTAGTTGGGGGACAGGGGGCTATCGGTTCACCCCTCCACTTT. It codes for CASSLVGGQGAIGSPLHF.

The CDR3 coding sequence is TGCAGCGCTAGGACTACCTACAATGAGCAGTTCTTC. This translates into CSARTTYNEQFF. The rearrangement uses TRBV29-1 and TRBJ2-1; perhaps TRBD2 as D (6 bases). Trimming pared 7 bases from V and 2 bases from J, leaving 9 bases between. The CDR3 contains 12 residues. The germline V gene encodes CDR1 SQVTM and CDR2 ANQGSEA.

The J gene is TRBJ1-4, the V gene TRBV29-1; D is perhaps TRBD1 (5 bases). V lost 7 bases, J lost 6 bases, and 27 bases lay in between. Germline loops: CDR1 SQVTM, CDR2 ANQGSEA. This CDR3 spans 17 amino acids. The DNA of the CDR3 is TGCAGCGCTGCCCGACCCGGGACGGGAACCTCGTATGAAAAACTGTTTTTT. Its protein is CSAARPGTGTSYEKLFF.

This chain connects TRBV5-1 to TRBJ2-7; D uncertain. CDR1 is SGHRS and CDR2 is YFSETQ in the germline V gene. Trimming left V 0 bases short and J 6 bases short, with 7 bases between. The CDR3 is made up of 12 amino acids. CDR3 sequence reads: CASSLVGSEQYF. The DNA for the CDR3 is TGCGCCAGCAGCTTGGTGGGCTCCGAGCAGTACTTC. Using reference TRBV5-1 and TRBJ2-7 for the parts outside the CDR3, the full variable domain is KAGVTQTPRYLIKTRGQQVTLSCSPISGHRSVSWYQQTPGQGLQFLFEYFSETQRNKGNFPGRFSGRQFSNSRSEMNVSTLELGDSALYLCASSLVGSEQYFGPGTRLTVT.

In its sample, this clonotype was seen a few times. This chain uses TRBV27 with TRBJ1-3; D is uncertain. The V end lost 6 bases, the J end lost 4 bases, and 16 bases lay between the germline ends. In germline, CDR1 is MNHEY, CDR2 SMNVEV (reference sequence). There are 15 residues in the CDR3. The DNA of the CDR3 is TGTGCCAGCAGACCCCAGGCGGTAGTGGGAAACACCATATATTTT. This gives the protein CASRPQAVVGNTIYF.

This clonotype was found once. V usage is TRBV19 and J usage is TRBJ2-5; D not resolved. The CDR3 is made up of 14 amino acids. Trimming cost V 4 bases and J 5 bases, with 14 bases left between them. Germline-derived CDR1 and CDR2 are LNHDA and SQIVND (reference sequence). The CDR3 protein is CASSTPGHRETQYF. Here the CDR3 DNA reads TGTGCCAGTAGTACCCCCGGGCATCGGGAGACCCAGTACTTC.

The chain carries TRBV19 and TRBJ2-1, with TRBD2 matching over 10 bases. The V gene's germline CDR1 is LNHDA and CDR2 SQIVND (reference sequence). V shed 6 bases, J shed 8 bases, and the junction held 10 bases outside the gene matches. The CDR3 sequence is 15 residues long. The CDR3 protein is CASSHPTSGFHEQFF. The CDR3 DNA sequence: TGTGCCAGTAGCCATCCGACTAGCGGGTTCCATGAGCAGTTCTTC.

This clonotype has a handful of counts. The rearrangement uses TRBV6-1 and TRBJ2-7; D call uncertain. Germline V gives CDR1 MNHNS, CDR2 SASEGT. This CDR3 is built from 14 residues. Trimming took 0 bases from V and 5 from J, leaving 11 bases between them. CDR3 sequence: CASSEAFLPNEQYF. CDR3 coding DNA: TGTGCCAGCAGTGAAGCGTTCCTCCCCAACGAGCAGTACTTC.

The table lists this clonotype with a few counts. V usage is TRBV7-2 and J usage is TRBJ2-3; D may match TRBD1 or TRBD2 (5 bases each). Germline CDR1 is SGHTA and CDR2 is FQGNSA. CDR3 length: 18 residues. Between the trimmed V and J ends, which lost 5 bases and 4 bases, there was a span of 25 bases. CDR3 DNA sequence: TGTGCCAGCAGCGCAACATGGGGCCAAGCGGAGGTCGCAGATACGCAGTATTTT. Translating gives CASSATWGQAEVADTQYF. Together with reference TRBV7-2 and TRBJ2-3, the CDR3 gives the full variable domain: GAGVSQSPSNKVTEKGKDVELRCDPISGHTALYWYRQSLGQGLEFLIYFQGNSAPDKSGLPSDRFSAERTGGSVSTLTIQRTQQEDSAVYLCASSATWGQAEVADTQYFGPGTRLTVL.